The sequence of this TCR beta chain was determined in a study of CD8 T cells in Susac syndrome. CD8+ and CD4+ T cells taken from blood had their TCR beta sequenced. The multiple sclerosis control cohort comprised treatment-naive individuals presenting with stable or active relapsing-remitting disease. It was negative isolation that provided the CD8+ and CD4+ T cells, whereas TEMRA cells were enriched by FACS. The RNA, roughly 0.45 to 1 ug, was put through reverse transcription using random hexamers. Amplification of TCR beta CDR3 used immunoSEQ multiplex PCR across 54 Vbeta and 13 Jbeta. A single record per CDR3 protein comes from TCRdb applying MiXCR to the immunoSEQ multiplex PCR reads. This sample has about 250,000 distinct CDR3 sequences; 93% occur once, and the top ten carry 0.07% to 0.09%. The CDR3 is 13 amino acids. V was clipped by 2 bases and J by 8 bases, with 12 bases between them. The germline V gene encodes CDR1 MNHEY and CDR2 SMNVEV (reference sequence).

What was sequenced was CD4+ T cells from PBMCs. The source of this sequence is a human donor with multiple sclerosis. The chain joins TRBV27 to TRBJ1-2, with D uncertain. This CDR3 is CASSLPGGKGYTF. CDR3 DNA sequence: TGTGCCAGCAGTTTACCGGGTGGTAAGGGCTACACCTTC.